A selection of T cell receptor beta chains follows, all from one sample in a study of CD8 T cells in ankylosing spondylitis. TCRdb re-called the 5' RACE reads through MiXCR, storing one row per CDR3 protein. The sample has about 500,000 distinct CDR3 sequences, 12% seen once. The sequenced sample consisted of blood, either unsorted or a sorted T cell fraction (not recorded which). The receptor source for this set is a male donor with ankylosing spondylitis. Both conserved end residues are part of each CDR3. D genes are given only for firm matches. Rows may omit the clone size; those that give it use once, few, many or a size class.

J gene,D gene,V gene,clone size,CDR3 protein,CDR3 DNA
TRBJ2-6,-,TRBV5-1,-,CASSLAESGANVLTF,TGCGCCAGCAGCTTGGCCGAGAGTGGGGCCAACGTCCTGACTTTC
TRBJ1-3,-,TRBV3-1,many,CASSRASGNTIYF,TGTGCCTCTTCCAGGGCCTCTGGAAACACCATATATTTT
TRBJ2-1,TRBD1,TRBV7-2,many,CASSFRQGDTYNEQFF,TGTGCCAGCAGCTTCCGACAGGGGGACACCTACAATGAGCAGTTCTTC
TRBJ2-7,TRBD2,TRBV7-6,-,CASSLSGLAGSEQYF,TGTGCCAGCAGCTTATCTGGTCTAGCGGGTTCCGAGCAGTACTTC
TRBJ1-3,-,TRBV11-2,many,CASSPAGSSGNTIYF,TGTGCCAGCAGCCCAGCGGGAAGCTCTGGAAACACCATATATTTT
TRBJ2-3,-,TRBV30,once,CAWTSGGAASTDTQYF,TGTGCCTGGACCTCGGGCGGGGCCGCTAGCACAGATACGCAGTATTTT
TRBJ2-1,TRBD1,TRBV6-2/TRBV6-3,-,CASSFRRDRGQDEQFF,TGTGCCAGCAGTTTCCGCCGGGACAGGGGGCAAGATGAGCAGTTCTTC
TRBJ2-1,-,TRBV7-6,-,CASSFLGTEKYNEQFF,TGTGCCAGCAGCTTCCTTGGGACTGAGAAATACAATGAGCAGTTCTTC
TRBJ2-3,TRBD1,TRBV24-1,-,CATSDGTVASTDTQYF,TGTGCCACCAGTGACGGGACAGTCGCTAGCACAGATACGCAGTATTTT
TRBJ2-3,TRBD2,TRBV2,-,CASSEAGGGTQYF,TGTGCCAGCAGTGAAGCTGGGGGGGGTACGCAGTATTTT
TRBJ2-3,TRBD2,TRBV6-1,-,CASSTLAGGPDTQYF,TGTGCCAGCAGTACACTAGCGGGAGGGCCAGATACGCAGTATTTT
TRBJ2-7,-,TRBV20-1,-,CSASLQSYEQYF,TGCAGTGCTAGTCTGCAAAGCTACGAGCAGTACTTC
TRBJ2-5,TRBD1,TRBV11-2,-,CASSFGRTGVETQYF,TGTGCCAGCAGCTTCGGGCGGACAGGGGTGGAGACCCAGTACTTC
TRBJ1-1,-,TRBV11-2,many,CASSPQFGDYTEAFF,TGTGCCAGCAGCCCCCAGTTTGGCGACTACACTGAAGCTTTCTTT
TRBJ2-2,-,TRBV12-3/TRBV12-4,many,CASSLGHVTGELFF,TGTGCCAGCAGTTTGGGACACGTAACCGGGGAGCTGTTTTTT
TRBJ1-1,-,TRBV20-1,few,CSAPIGRDCFF,TGCAGTGCCCCAATTGGCCGCGACTGTTTCTTT
TRBJ2-1,-,TRBV27,-,CASTSMGRRSYNEQFF,TGTGCCAGCACGAGTATGGGGCGCAGGTCCTACAATGAGCAGTTCTTC
TRBJ2-3,TRBD2,TRBV29-1,few,CSAGGTSGGLTDTQYF,TGCAGCGCCGGTGGGACTAGCGGGGGGCTCACAGATACGCAGTATTTT
TRBJ1-4,-,TRBV7-9,-,CASSPLGNEKLFF,TGTGCCAGCAGCCCCCTCGGGAATGAAAAACTGTTTTTT
TRBJ2-1,-,TRBV7-9,many,CASSSLRTQEYNEQFF,TGTGCCAGCAGCTCCCTTAGGACACAGGAATACAATGAGCAGTTCTTC
TRBJ2-1,-,TRBV29-1,-,CSGPYGNEQFF,TGCAGCGGTCCTTACGGAAATGAGCAGTTCTTC
TRBJ2-3,-,TRBV30,few,CAWSVGIRDTQYF,TGTGCCTGGAGTGTGGGGATCAGGGATACGCAGTATTTT
TRBJ2-1,TRBD2,TRBV6-2/TRBV6-3,few,CASKGRAGGPNEQFF,TGTGCCAGCAAGGGTAGAGCGGGAGGGCCCAATGAGCAGTTCTTC
TRBJ1-3,-,TRBV30,-,CAWSFSWARSGNTIYF,TGTGCCTGGAGTTTTAGTTGGGCCCGCTCTGGAAACACCATATATTTT
TRBJ1-6,-,TRBV5-1,many,CASGVSSYNSPLHF,TGCGCCAGCGGAGTCAGCTCCTATAATTCACCCCTCCACTTT
TRBJ2-1,TRBD2,TRBV10-3,few,CAISETSDSYNEQFF,TGTGCCATCAGCGAAACTAGCGACTCCTACAATGAGCAGTTCTTC
TRBJ1-1,-,TRBV6-4,few,CASSEGTGQNTEAFF,TGTGCCAGCAGTGAAGGAACAGGGCAGAACACTGAAGCTTTCTTT
TRBJ1-2,-,TRBV12-3/TRBV12-4,few,CASSLAREDINGYTF,TGTGCCAGCAGTTTAGCCAGGGAAGATATCAATGGCTACACCTTC
TRBJ1-5,-,TRBV29-1,-,CSVVSGGQPQHF,TGCAGCGTTGTATCAGGAGGTCAGCCCCAGCATTTT
TRBJ2-5,-,TRBV3-1,-,CASSPHPQAETQYF,TGTGCCAGCAGCCCCCATCCGCAAGCAGAGACCCAGTACTTC
TRBJ2-3,-,TRBV7-6,many,CASSLVARSTDTQYF,TGTGCCAGCAGCTTAGTAGCGAGGAGCACAGATACGCAGTATTTT
TRBJ2-5,-,TRBV12-3/TRBV12-4,-,CASSSRGGGYQETQYF,TGTGCCAGCAGTTCGAGGGGAGGGGGGTACCAAGAGACCCAGTACTTC
TRBJ1-2,-,TRBV12-3/TRBV12-4,few,CASRPREIGGYTF,TGTGCCAGCAGACCCAGGGAAATCGGTGGCTACACCTTC
TRBJ2-1,-,TRBV5-1,-,CASSWTASSYNEQFF,TGCGCCAGCAGCTGGACGGCGAGCTCCTACAATGAGCAGTTCTTC
TRBJ1-2,-,TRBV4-1,few,CASSQDYSGPWDGYTF,TGCGCCAGCAGCCAAGATTATTCGGGACCATGGGATGGCTACACCTTC
TRBJ2-5,-,TRBV5-1,-,CASSAGDSQETQYF,TGCGCCAGCAGCGCCGGAGACAGCCAAGAGACCCAGTACTTC
TRBJ2-2,TRBD1,TRBV5-5,-,CASSLTGDTLAGELFF,TGTGCCAGCAGCTTGACAGGGGACACTCTTGCCGGGGAGCTGTTTTTT
TRBJ2-5,-,TRBV5-6,-,CASSLPLGGVIETQYF,TGTGCCAGCAGCTTGCCCCTAGGGGGAGTAATAGAGACCCAGTACTTC
TRBJ2-1,-,TRBV7-2,many,CASSLAGPPREQFF,TGTGCCAGCAGCTTAGCGGGTCCCCCTCGGGAGCAGTTCTTC
TRBJ2-3,-,TRBV20-1,few,CMARTDTRSGTDTQYF,TGCATGGCGAGGACGGATACCCGTTCTGGCACAGATACGCAGTATTTT
TRBJ1-1,-,TRBV6-5,-,CASSYMGGAGTEAFF,TGTGCCAGCAGTTACATGGGGGGCGCGGGCACTGAAGCTTTCTTT
TRBJ2-2,-,TRBV7-9,-,CAMANLLGELFF,TGTGCAATGGCCAATCTCCTCGGGGAGCTGTTTTTT
TRBJ2-1,-,TRBV6-4,few,CASSDSQGLSYNEQFF,TGTGCCAGCAGTGACTCGCAGGGACTGAGCTACAATGAGCAGTTCTTC
TRBJ2-1,-,TRBV2,-,CASSETSSGDYEQFF,TGTGCCAGCAGTGAGACTAGTAGCGGCGATTATGAGCAGTTCTTC
TRBJ2-1,-,TRBV24-1,-,CATSGTGGNNEQFF,TGTGCCACCAGTGGCACTGGAGGGAACAATGAGCAGTTCTTC
TRBJ2-7,-,TRBV29-1,few,CSVAGGAYEQYF,TGCAGCGTTGCAGGCGGGGCCTACGAGCAGTACTTC
TRBJ2-3,-,TRBV20-1,few,CSAQGPFGTDTQYF,TGCAGTGCTCAGGGACCGTTCGGCACAGATACGCAGTATTTT
TRBJ2-1,TRBD2,TRBV20-1,few,CSARGAGGSYNEQFF,TGCAGTGCTAGAGGGGCGGGAGGCTCCTACAATGAGCAGTTCTTC
TRBJ2-2,TRBD2,TRBV11-2,-,CASSLGLAGGPGELFF,TGTGCCAGCAGCTTAGGACTAGCGGGAGGGCCCGGGGAGCTGTTTTTT
TRBJ2-5,TRBD2,TRBV4-1,many,CASSQKLLTSGSETQYF,TGCGCCAGCAGCCAAAAACTTTTGACTAGCGGGAGTGAGACCCAGTACTTC
TRBJ2-3,TRBD2,TRBV4-2,many,CASSQVGEGDRNTQYF,TGTGCCAGCAGCCAAGTAGGGGAGGGAGATCGGAATACGCAGTATTTT
TRBJ2-3,-,TRBV5-1,-,CASGPSTDTQYF,TGCGCCAGCGGCCCCTCGACAGATACGCAGTATTTT
TRBJ2-1,-,TRBV11-1,many,CASPPKGPAAEPYNEQFF,TGTGCCAGCCCCCCGAAAGGCCCGGCGGCAGAGCCCTACAATGAGCAGTTCTTC